This passage covers 30 T cell receptor beta chains from one sample sequenced in a study of cytotoxic CD8 clonotypes in ibrutinib-treated CLL (dated by TCRdb to the early 2020s). Libraries were built with the immunoSEQ multiplex PCR assay. TCRdb took this table from immuneACCESS and kept in-frame rearrangements with V and J called. Such tables lack part of the clones; where checked against another copy, unresolved V genes explain under half of the gap, and the rest is unexplained. This sample holds roughly 13,000 clones; roughly 50% were observed only once. The ten largest clones capture under 35% of the sample. The specimen comprised PBMCs, sampled at an approximately 23-month disease-progression time point, from a patient treated with ibrutinib. All receptors come from a human donor with chronic lymphocytic leukemia.

The V and J genes are TRBV30 and TRBJ1-6; D is undetermined. CDR3 length: 13 amino acids. Trimming removed 1 base at V and 9 bases at J, with 10 bases between. Germline CDR1 and CDR2: GTSNPN and SVGIG (reference sequence). The CDR3 here is CAWSGTLSSPLHF. CDR3 DNA: TGTGCCTGGAGTGGGACGTTATCTTCACCCCTCCACTTT.

Here the CDR3 DNA reads TGTGCCAGTAGTGGACAGAGCTACGAGCAGTACTTC. Residues: CASSGQSYEQYF. The V and J genes are TRBV19 and TRBJ2-7, with a tentative D call TRBD1 (6 bases). The CDR3 spans 12 residues. Deletions cut 5 bases from V and 3 bases from J, with 8 bases between. Germline CDR1 and CDR2: LNHDA and SQIVND (reference sequence).

The rearrangement links TRBV6-4 to TRBJ2-3, with 10 bases matching TRBD2. The CDR3 has 15 amino acids. In germline, CDR1 is MRHNA, CDR2 SNTAGT. V was pared by 5 bases and J by 7 bases, with 9 bases of the junction left unmatched. CDR3 sequence: CASSPSGGAPNTQYF. The CDR3 bases are TGTGCCAGCAGTCCGAGCGGGGGGGCCCCAAATACGCAGTATTTT.

This chain joins TRBV14 and TRBJ2-7; D remains unclear. This CDR3 has 13 amino acids. Trimming shortened V by 5 bases and J by 5 bases, and 13 bases separated the two germline ends. Germline V gene lookup returns CDR1 SGHDN and CDR2 FVKESK. The CDR3 DNA reads as TGTGCCAGCAGCGTGACTCGGGCGAACGAGCAGTACTTC. Translated: CASSVTRANEQYF.

The DNA for the CDR3 is TGCAGCGTTGAAGATTCGGGTGCAGAGCAGTACTTC. It encodes CSVEDSGAEQYF. This sequence joins TRBV29-1 and TRBJ2-7; D is undetermined. The CDR3 contains 12 residues. CDR1 is SQVTM and CDR2 is ANQGSEA in the germline V gene. Trimming shortened V by 0 bases and J by 7 bases, and 10 bases separated the two germline ends.

The V and J genes are TRBV9 and TRBJ2-2; 11 positions match TRBD2. The V and J ends lost 0 bases and 7 bases, in that order; junction bases with no gene match: 2. The germline gives CDR1 SGDLS, CDR2 YYNGEE. This CDR3 has 15 amino acids. CDR3 sequence reads: CASSVAGTSGGELFF. The CDR3 DNA reads as TGTGCCAGCAGCGTAGCGGGGACTAGCGGCGGGGAGCTGTTTTTT.

V usage is TRBV6-1 and J usage is TRBJ2-4; tentatively, D is TRBD1 or TRBD2 (5 bases each). The CDR3 runs to 16 residues. Per the germline V gene, CDR1 is MNHNS and CDR2 is SASEGT. The ends were cut back, 2 bases at V and 3 bases at J, with 14 bases in the middle. In DNA, the CDR3 is TGTGCCAGCAGTGAAATGGGGGATTATGGCAAAAACATTCAGTACTTC. As protein: CASSEMGDYGKNIQYF.

This clone came up a few times. The chain is built from TRBV27 and TRBJ2-1; 11 bases are shared with TRBD1. Germline CDR1 reads MNHEY; CDR2 reads SMNVEV (reference sequence). Germline trimming cut 7 bases from V and 7 bases from J; bases unmatched to any gene: 15. This CDR3 spans 17 amino acids. The CDR3 nucleotides are TGTGCCAGCACCCCGGAGTTCCGGACAGGGGGCTGGAATGAGCAGTTCTTC. Amino acid sequence: CASTPEFRTGGWNEQFF.

This chain links TRBV7-8 with TRBJ2-7; D is possibly TRBD1 (6 bases). Germline loops: CDR1 SGHVS, CDR2 FQNEAQ. V dropped 8 bases and J dropped 0 bases, with 14 bases sitting between them. The CDR3 is made up of 14 amino acids. CDR3 sequence: CASARAGASYEQYF. The CDR3 DNA reads as TGTGCCAGCGCGAGGGCAGGGGCCTCCTACGAGCAGTACTTC.

The rearrangement uses TRBV2 and TRBJ1-5; the D gene is possibly TRBD1 (6 bases). V was clipped by 2 bases and J by 4 bases, with 12 bases between them. Germline V lookup: CDR1 SNHLY, CDR2 FYNNEI. The CDR3 totals 15 residues. CDR3 sequence reads: CASSERGRENQPQHF. For the CDR3, the DNA is TGTGCCAGCAGTGAACGGGGGCGCGAAAATCAGCCCCAGCATTTT.

This rearrangement joins TRBV6-1 to TRBJ2-2; D possibly matches TRBD1 or TRBD2 (5 bases each). From germline, CDR1 is MNHNS and CDR2 SASEGT. V lost 6 bases and J lost 5, with 13 bases in between. The CDR3 spans 14 residues. The CDR3 bases are TGTGCCAGCAGACCGGGACCGGGGACCGGGGAGCTGTTTTTT. Residues: CASRPGPGTGELFF.

By its share, this clone is medium-sized. The chain carries TRBV2 and TRBJ1-5; the match to TRBD1 covers 7 bases. The CDR3 covers 13 residues. Per germline, CDR1 SNHLY and CDR2 FYNNEI. The ends lost 5 bases at V and 5 bases at J; junction bases unmatched: 3. CDR3 sequence (DNA): TGTGCCAGCAGTTTTGACAGGGATCAGCCCCAGCATTTT. Its translation: CASSFDRDQPQHF.

Only one count was recorded for this clone. The chain is built from TRBV5-5 and TRBJ1-2; maybe TRBD1 (5 bases). Germline-derived CDR1 and CDR2 are SGHKS and YYEKEE (reference sequence). Trimming pared 2 bases from V and 8 bases from J, leaving 16 bases between. The CDR3 spans 14 residues. This chain's CDR3 is CASSLEGISPGYTF. The DNA of the CDR3 is TGTGCCAGCAGCTTAGAGGGGATCTCTCCAGGCTACACCTTC. The variable domain in full, completed from reference TRBV5-5 and TRBJ1-2, reads DAGVTQSPTHLIKTRGQQVTLRCSPISGHKSVSWYQQVLGQGPQFIFQYYEKEERGRGNFPDRFSARQFPNYSSELNVNALLLGDSALYLCASSLEGISPGYTFGSGTRLTVV.

This clone was seen only a few times. V and J are TRBV21-1 and TRBJ2-7. TRBV21-1 is designated a pseudogene. The CDR3 consists of 17 residues. The CDR3 nucleotides read TGTGCCAGCAGCAAAAGGAGGGTATGGACAGAGCTTTACGAGCAGTACTTC. Translated, it gives CASSKRRVWTELYEQYF.

Of note for this clone: The same CDR3 also results from other DNA sequences found in this sample. The V and J genes are TRBV7-9 and TRBJ1-1; tentatively, D is TRBD1 (5 bases). CDR3 length: 15 amino acids. The V gene's germline CDR1 is SEHNR and CDR2 FQNEAQ (reference sequence). The V gene lost 1 base and the J gene lost 0 bases, with 9 bases spanning the gap. CDR3 nucleotides: TGTGCCAGCAGCTTAGGGCAGGGTTTGAACACTGAAGCTTTCTTT. It yields the protein CASSLGQGLNTEAFF. Together with reference TRBV7-9 and TRBJ1-1, the CDR3 gives the full variable domain: DTGVSQNPRHKITKRGQNVTFRCDPISEHNRLYWYRQTLGQGPEFLTYFQNEAQLEKSRLLSDRFSAERPKGSFSTLEIQRTEQGDSAMYLCASSLGQGLNTEAFFGQGTRLTVV.

The chain recombines TRBV19 with TRBJ1-4; D gene unclear. Germline assignment: CDR1 LNHDA and CDR2 SQIVND (reference sequence). Trimming shortened V by 6 bases and J by 10 bases, and 12 bases separated the two germline ends. The CDR3 length is 12 residues. For the CDR3, the DNA is TGTGCCAGTAGCCTCGGAGGAGGAAAACTGTTTTTT. Translating gives CASSLGGGKLFF.

In its sample, this clone was seen a few times. Sequence at one end of the junction differs from germline and may be a read error. V and J are TRBV18 and TRBJ2-1; D is ambiguous. The CDR3 runs 12 residues. Germline V gene data show CDR1 as KGHSH and CDR2 as LQKENI. This chain's CDR3 is CASSPRPDEPLF. The CDR3 DNA is TGTGCCAGCTCACCACGACCAGACGAGCCGCTCTTC.

CDR3 coding DNA: TGTGCCAGCAGTTTCGGAGGGCATCAGCCCCAGCATTTT. It codes for CASSFGGHQPQHF. The chain employs TRBV27 and TRBJ1-5; D ambiguous. The CDR3 covers 13 residues. V shed 3 bases and J shed 5 bases, with 8 bases lying between them. The germline gives CDR1 MNHEY, CDR2 SMNVEV (reference sequence).

The chain employs TRBV4-1 and TRBJ2-2; a weak D match, TRBD1 (6 bases). V was clipped by 3 bases and J by 2 bases, with 16 bases between them. Germline CDR1 MGHRA, CDR2 YSYEKL. This CDR3 is built from 17 residues. This chain's CDR3 is CASSQKGMDSNTGELFF. The CDR3, as DNA: TGCGCCAGCAGCCAGAAGGGTATGGACAGTAACACCGGGGAGCTGTTTTTT.

Points on this clone: Other DNA sequences in this sample translate to the same CDR3. The chain is built from TRBV9 and TRBJ1-2; D is undetermined. The CDR3 totals 13 residues. Germline V gives CDR1 SGDLS, CDR2 YYNGEE. Trimming took 0 bases from V and 5 from J, leaving 8 bases between them. CDR3 loop: CASSVVGQYGYTF. Written as DNA, the CDR3 is TGTGCCAGCAGCGTAGTCGGGCAATATGGCTACACCTTC.

As regards this clone: The CDR3 does not end in the conserved phenylalanine or tryptophan, so this is likely a read error. The DNA is left out, because the CDR3 cannot be placed on it with certainty; the CDR3 is given as TCRdb lists it. The chain combines TRBV10-2 with TRBJ1-5; the table names TRBD1, a call not compared with the DNA. The CDR3 adds up to 8 amino acids, both ends counted. Germline values: CDR1 WSHSY, CDR2 SAAADI. The CDR3 sequence is CASSSDRG.

The chain joins TRBV5-4 to TRBJ2-7; possibly TRBD1 for D (6 bases). The CDR3 has 15 amino acids. V was trimmed by 4 bases and J by 1 base, leaving 15 bases between them. Germline V CDR1 and CDR2: SGHNT, YYREEE (reference sequence). The CDR3 sequence is CASSRRQAGSYEQYF. The CDR3 region has the DNA TGTGCCAGCAGCCGTAGACAGGCCGGATCCTACGAGCAGTACTTC.

Only a few counts were recorded for this clone. The chain employs TRBV9 and TRBJ1-1, with a weak D call TRBD1 (5 bases). With 0 bases removed from V and 7 bases from J, the gap between germline ends came to 10 bases. This CDR3 contains 13 residues. Germline V gives CDR1 SGDLS, CDR2 YYNGEE. For the CDR3, the DNA is TGTGCCAGCAGCGTAGGGCAGGGCTTTGAAGCTTTCTTT. Translating it yields CASSVGQGFEAFF.

The chain recombines TRBV4-1 with TRBJ1-5; D uncertain. The V end was cut by 5 bases, the J end by 4 bases, with 9 bases between. Germline-derived CDR1 and CDR2 are MGHRA and YSYEKL. The CDR3 runs 13 residues. In DNA form, the CDR3 reads TGCGCCAGCAGCTGGGGAGAGAATCAGCCCCAGCATTTT. Translated, it gives CASSWGENQPQHF.

The V gene is TRBV14, the J gene TRBJ1-1; TRBD1 matches at 9 bases. The CDR3 contains 20 residues. CDR1 and CDR2 from the germline V gene are SGHDN and FVKESK. J gave up 1 base and V 1 base, and 16 bases lay outside the gene matches. Here the CDR3 reads CASSQVIPGTGRWGNTEAFF. DNA of the CDR3: TGTGCCAGCAGCCAAGTTATCCCTGGGACAGGGCGATGGGGGAACACTGAAGCTTTCTTT.

This clone occurred a few times. The rearrangement joins TRBV7-9 to TRBJ1-2, with D uncertain. The ends were cut back, 0 bases at V and 6 bases at J, with 5 bases in the middle. Germline-derived CDR1 and CDR2 are SEHNR and FQNEAQ (reference sequence). The CDR3 spans 12 residues. CDR3 DNA sequence: TGTGCCAGCAGCTTAGCACGGGATGGCTACACCTTC. Encoded protein: CASSLARDGYTF.

This clone was detected a few times. The rearrangement uses TRBV30 and TRBJ1-1; 11 bases line up with TRBD1. The CDR3 extends over 12 amino acids. J lost 5 bases, V lost 5 bases, and 1 base had no gene match. Germline lookup yields CDR1 GTSNPN and CDR2 SVGIG (reference sequence). DNA of the CDR3: TGTGCCTGGGGACAGGGGGCAACTGAAGCTTTCTTT. Protein product: CAWGQGATEAFF.

The CDR3 loop is CAIRGPEQQYF. CDR3 DNA: TGTGCCATCCGAGGGCCTGAACAGCAGTACTTC. V gene TRBV7-9 combines with J gene TRBJ2-7; a possible D gene is TRBD2 (5 bases). The CDR3 sequence is 11 residues long. Germline lookup yields CDR1 SEHNR and CDR2 FQNEAQ (reference sequence). Trimming removed 10 bases from V and 8 bases from J, with 15 bases in between.

This sequence joins TRBV5-1 and TRBJ2-7; 9 bases are a match to TRBD2. The CDR3 is 14 amino acids. Germline V gene data show CDR1 as SGHRS and CDR2 as YFSETQ. V shed 4 bases and J 2 bases; nucleotides not matched to a gene: 4. CDR3 nucleotide sequence: TGCGCCAGCAGCGTAGCGGGGGCCACCTACGAGCAGTACTTC. Translated: CASSVAGATYEQYF.

There are a few counts of this clone. This chain joins TRBV4-1 and TRBJ2-7; the D gene is possibly TRBD1 (5 bases). The CDR3 consists of 16 residues. Germline-derived CDR1 and CDR2 are MGHRA and YSYEKL. V lost 0 bases, J lost 1 base, and 13 bases lay in between. CDR3 in amino acids: CASSQDTGHPSYEQYF. CDR3 DNA sequence: TGCGCCAGCAGCCAAGATACTGGACACCCGTCCTACGAGCAGTACTTC.